One T cell receptor beta chain is described in this entry. Unique molecular identifiers were added to individual cDNA molecules. TCRdb recomputed calls from the 5' RACE reads with MiXCR, one row per CDR3 protein. The data contain about 62,000 distinct CDR3 sequences, 8.5% to 9.5% of them seen just once; the ten biggest clones take up 1.2%. The CDR3 extends over 14 amino acids. This record comes from a study of early T cells in non-severe SARS-CoV-2 infection. Study-wide background: The input, bulk RNA from unsorted whole blood, was sequenced, and chains were unpaired.

The TCR originated in an adult who was a healthcare worker with PCR-confirmed SARS-CoV-2 infection or an uninfected control (not recorded which). Source material: whole blood. This chain connects TRBV21-1 to TRBJ2-7; the table names TRBD2, a call not compared with the DNA. TRBV21-1 is classified as a pseudogene. CDR3 amino acids: CASIGGLLVTEQYV. DNA of the CDR3: TGTGCCAGCATTGGAGGACTACTAGTGACCGAGCAGTACGTC.